This TCR beta chain emerged from a study of blood T cell repertoires in COVID-19. About the research overall: T cells, B-cell-depleted T cells, or PBMCs supplied cDNA or gDNA.

This CDR3 is built from 17 residues. Per germline, CDR1 MNHEY and CDR2 SMNVEV (reference sequence). Between the trimmed V and J ends, which lost 0 bases and 5 bases, there was a span of 19 bases. Data came from immunoSEQ multiplex PCR; TCRdb stores just in-frame clones and leaves some out. Counted here are approximately 65,000 clones, 88% occurring once; the ten biggest clones make up approximately 4.7%. The chain uses TRBV27 and TRBJ1-2; weak D call: TRBD1 (5 bases). The sample consisted of peripheral blood. The sequence was obtained from a human donor in a cohort sampled during active COVID-19. The DNA for the CDR3 is TGTGCCAGCAGTTTATCGCAGGGCTTTCCCCCAGGGTATGGCTACACCTTC. Its protein product is CASSLSQGFPPGYGYTF.